This TCR beta chain comes out of a study of blood T cell repertoires in COVID-19. Background on the study: Acute-phase and convalescent COVID-19 samples originated in the United States, Italy and Spain.

In the original workflow: Cell counts per sample came from amplifying reference gene primers. Measured with immunoSEQ multiplex PCR; TCRdb has only the in-frame clones, and not every one. V, J and clone size were drawn from that table, and D and trimming were deduced from the DNA. The table lists around 80,000 clones, approximately 78% of them singletons, with more than 9% in the top ten. After removal of 5 bases from V and 7 bases from J, the junction contained 7 bases not matched to a gene. Per the germline V gene, CDR1 is MDHEN and CDR2 is SYDVKM. CDR3 length equals 14 residues. The sample comprised peripheral blood. The TCR comes from a man aged 55 to 69 with acute or convalescent COVID-19. The chain is built from TRBV28 and TRBJ2-3; 9 bases map to TRBD2. As DNA, the CDR3 is TGTGCCAGCAGTCTATCAACTAGCGGGCATACGCAGTATTTT. This translates into CASSLSTSGHTQYF.